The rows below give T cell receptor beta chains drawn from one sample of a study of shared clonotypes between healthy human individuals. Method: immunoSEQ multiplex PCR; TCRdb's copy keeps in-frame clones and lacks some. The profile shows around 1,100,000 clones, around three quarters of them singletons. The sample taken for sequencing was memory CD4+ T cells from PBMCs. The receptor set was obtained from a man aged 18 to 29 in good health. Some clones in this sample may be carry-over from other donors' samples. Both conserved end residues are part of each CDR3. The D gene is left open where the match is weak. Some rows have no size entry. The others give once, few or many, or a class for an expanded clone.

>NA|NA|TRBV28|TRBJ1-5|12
CGTAYSNQPQHF
TGTGGGACAGCCTATAGCAATCAGCCCCAGCATTTT
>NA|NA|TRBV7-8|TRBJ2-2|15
CASREGRPNTGELFF
TGTGCCAGCAGGGAAGGGCGGCCGAACACCGGGGAGCTGTTTTTT
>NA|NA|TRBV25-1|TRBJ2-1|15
CASSRAVSFYNEQFF
TGTGCCAGCAGTCGGGCCGTATCATTTTACAATGAGCAGTTCTTC
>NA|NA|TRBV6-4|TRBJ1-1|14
CASSAQGMNTEAFF
TGTGCCAGCAGTGCACAGGGTATGAACACTGAAGCTTTCTTT
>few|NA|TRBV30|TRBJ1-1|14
CAWTFWTVGTEAFF
TGTGCCTGGACCTTTTGGACAGTGGGGACTGAAGCTTTCTTT
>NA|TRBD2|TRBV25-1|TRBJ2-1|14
CASSPLAGAYEQFF
TGTGCCAGCAGCCCTCTAGCGGGAGCCTATGAGCAGTTCTTC
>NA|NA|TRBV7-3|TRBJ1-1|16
CASSLGPAGLNTEAFF
TGTGCCAGCAGCTTAGGGCCGGCAGGTTTGAACACTGAAGCTTTCTTT
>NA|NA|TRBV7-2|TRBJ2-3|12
CASSSYGDTQYF
TGTGCCAGCAGCTCCTATGGAGATACGCAGTATTTT
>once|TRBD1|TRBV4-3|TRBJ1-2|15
CASSLTDRRAYGYTF
TGCGCCAGCAGCCTCACGGACAGGAGAGCCTATGGCTACACCTTC
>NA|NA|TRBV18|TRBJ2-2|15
CASSPRLVDTGELFF
TGTGCCAGCTCACCTCGACTAGTGGACACCGGGGAGCTGTTTTTT
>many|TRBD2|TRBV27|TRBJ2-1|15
CASSLQASGPNEQFF
TGTGCCAGCAGTTTACAGGCTAGCGGGCCCAATGAGCAGTTCTTC
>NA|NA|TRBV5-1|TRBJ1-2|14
CASSPGPGEGGYTF
TGCGCCAGCAGTCCTGGGCCGGGTGAGGGCGGCTACACCTTC
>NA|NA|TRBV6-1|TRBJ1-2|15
CASSENVGIGYGYTF
TGTGCCAGCAGTGAAAACGTGGGAATCGGCTATGGCTACACCTTC
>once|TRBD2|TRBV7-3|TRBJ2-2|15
CASSQQNSGAGELFF
TGTGCCAGCAGCCAACAAAATAGCGGGGCCGGGGAGCTGTTTTTT
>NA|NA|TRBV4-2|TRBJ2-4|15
CASSQAGGAKNIQYF
TGTGCCAGCAGCCAAGCTGGAGGGGCCAAAAACATTCAGTACTTC